This TCR beta chain was observed in a study of T cell changes during pregnancy in multiple sclerosis. This CDR3 comprises 15 residues. Germline-derived CDR1 and CDR2 are MGHRA and YSYEKL. V shed 3 bases and J shed 1 base, with 12 bases lying between them. Produced via immunoSEQ multiplex PCR; TCRdb's table is partial and in-frame only. The repertoire includes 40,000 or so clones, approximately 93% of them detected once, and about 9% sits in the top ten. The source of this sequence is a female donor with multiple sclerosis, enrolled in a pregnancy study. The genes are TRBV4-1 and TRBJ1-1; D gene ambiguous. The sample was CD8+ T cells from peripheral blood mononuclear cells, taken in the third trimester of pregnancy. The DNA of the CDR3 is TGCGCCAGCAGCCACGAGTGGGAGGGGAACACTGAAGCTTTCTTT. Its translation: CASSHEWEGNTEAFF.